Given below is one T cell receptor (beta chain) in context. The sample comes from a study of blood T cell repertoires in COVID-19. The data were produced by immunoSEQ multiplex PCR, yet TCRdb's version contains in-frame clones alone and is incomplete. Among about 140,000 clones, about 85% were seen once, and the ten largest hold around 1.6%. CDR1 is SGHDN and CDR2 is FVKESK in the germline V gene. The CDR3 runs to 19 residues. Trimming at V came to 0 bases and at J to 2 bases, leaving 7 bases not matched to a gene. This sequence originates from a human donor in a cohort sampled during active COVID-19. The chain combines TRBV14 with TRBJ1-4; 12 positions agree with TRBD1. Sequencing was done on a sample of peripheral blood. Here the CDR3 reads CASSQDRRDRGLTNEKLFF. The CDR3 DNA sequence: TGTGCCAGCAGCCAAGATCGTCGGGACAGGGGGCTTACTAATGAAAAACTGTTTTTT.